These 25 T cell receptor beta chains originate from one sample sequenced in a study of T cells in Graves' hyperthyroidism and ophthalmopathy. RNA transcripts served as the template for amplifying TCR beta CDR3 regions. During a first-round RT-PCR of the TCR CDR3, the HTBI primer set was used. Each CDR3 protein is one row after TCRdb ran MiXCR on the multiplex PCR reads. The sample yields approximately 420,000 distinct CDR3 sequences, under 15% seen once. Sequencing was done on a sample of blood. These receptors were obtained from a woman aged 25 to 39 with Graves' hyperthyroidism.

V is TRBV29-1 and J is TRBJ2-4, with D perhaps matching TRBD1 (5 bases). The CDR3 loop spans 15 amino acids. Germline lookup yields CDR1 SQVTM and CDR2 ANQGSEA. V was pared by 4 bases and J by 0 bases, with 13 bases between. CDR3 region: CSVAQGSLAKNIQYF. The CDR3 DNA is TGCAGCGTTGCCCAGGGATCCTTAGCCAAAAACATTCAGTACTTC. Full variable domain (remainder filled in from reference TRBV29-1 and TRBJ2-4): SAVISQKPSRDICQRGTSLTIQCQVDSQVTMMFWYRQQPGQSLTLIATANQGSEATYESGFVIDKFPISRPNLTFSTLTVSNMSPEDSSIYLCSVAQGSLAKNIQYFGAGTRLSVL.

The V gene is TRBV5-1, the J gene TRBJ2-7; 9 nucleotides agree with TRBD2. The V gene end was trimmed by 0 bases and the J gene end by 6 bases; junction bases not matched to a gene: 10. Germline-derived CDR1 and CDR2 are SGHRS and YFSETQ. This CDR3 has 16 amino acids. CDR3 in DNA: TGCGCCAGCAGCTTGGAGGGCGGGAGGGCCGGATTCGAGCAGTACTTC. Protein product: CASSLEGGRAGFEQYF.

The chain combines TRBV20-1 with TRBJ1-2; D unresolved. Germline-derived CDR1 and CDR2 are DFQATT and SNEGSKA (reference sequence). This CDR3 is built from 8 residues. In nucleotides, the CDR3 is TGCGGCCTATCAGGCTACACCTTC. It translates to CGLSGYTF.

In its sample, this clonotype was seen many times. The chain uses TRBV12-3 or TRBV12-4 and TRBJ2-5; TRBD2 matches at 13 bases. With 6 bases clipped from V and 5 bases from J, the junction kept 3 bases outside the gene matches. The CDR3 loop spans 14 amino acids. CDR3 in amino acids: CASSRTSGSETQYF. Here the CDR3 DNA reads TGTGCCAGCAGCAGGACTAGCGGGAGTGAGACCCAGTACTTC.

The V gene is TRBV4-2, the J gene TRBJ2-5; TRBD2 aligns across 10 bases. The CDR3 covers 16 residues. The V segment lost 2 bases and the J segment 0 bases; nucleotides outside the gene matches: 3. In germline, CDR1 is LGHNA, CDR2 YNFKEQ. The CDR3 DNA is TGTGCCAGCAGCCAAACCGGGACTAGCGACCAAGAGACCCAGTACTTC. Encoded protein: CASSQTGTSDQETQYF.

This clonotype has at least ten counts. V and J are TRBV18 and TRBJ1-5, with a tentative D call TRBD1 (5 bases). The V end was cut by 2 bases, the J end by 4 bases, with 9 bases between. Germline V CDR1 and CDR2: KGHSH, LQKENI. The CDR3 spans 14 residues. In DNA form, the CDR3 reads TGTGCCAGCTCACCAGGGGCTCTAAATCAGCCCCAGCATTTT. It encodes CASSPGALNQPQHF.

The chain uses TRBV11-2 and TRBJ1-5, with unresolved D. The CDR3 has 15 amino acids. Germline-derived CDR1 and CDR2 are SGHAT and FQNNGV. Trimming stripped 0 bases from V and 7 bases from J, with 13 bases between. The CDR3 nucleotides read TGTGCCAGCAGCTTAGATGGGAAGGGTTACCAGCCCCAGCATTTT. This gives the protein CASSLDGKGYQPQHF. Full variable domain (outside the CDR3, taken from reference TRBV11-2 and TRBJ1-5): EAGVAQSPRYKIIEKRQSVAFWCNPISGHATLYWYQQILGQGPKLLIQFQNNGVVDDSQLPKDRFSAERLKGVDSTLKIQPAKLEDSAVYLCASSLDGKGYQPQHFGDGTRLSIL.

This clonotype was counted ten times or more. The V call is TRBV20-1, the J call TRBJ2-7, with D possibly being TRBD2 (6 bases). V was cut by 6 bases and J by 3 bases, with 12 bases left in between. CDR3 length: 12 amino acids. Per germline, CDR1 DFQATT and CDR2 SNEGSKA (reference sequence). The CDR3 DNA is TGCAGTGCCCAGCCCGGGGGCTACGAGCAGTACTTC. The encoded protein is CSAQPGGYEQYF.

This clonotype was picked up a small number of times. The chain combines TRBV6-4 with TRBJ2-2; 9 positions agree with TRBD2. Losses at the gene ends were 4 bases for V and 5 bases for J; bases not matched to a gene: 8. The germline gives CDR1 MRHNA, CDR2 SNTAGT. The CDR3 covers 16 residues. DNA of the CDR3: TGTGCCAGCAGTGCTAGTAGCGGGAGTCGAACCGGGGAGCTGTTTTTT. This gives the protein CASSASSGSRTGELFF.

Many counts were recorded for this clonotype. V is TRBV27 and J is TRBJ2-3; the D is unclear. CDR3 length: 15 amino acids. Germline values: CDR1 MNHEY, CDR2 SMNVEV (reference sequence). The V and J ends lost 6 bases and 0 bases respectively, with 13 bases between them. This chain's CDR3 is CASRSTRSSTDTQYF. CDR3 DNA sequence: TGTGCCAGCAGGTCCACCCGCTCTAGCACAGATACGCAGTATTTT.

This clonotype came up a few times. The rearrangement links TRBV9 to TRBJ2-7; 9 bases are shared with TRBD1. V gave up 3 bases and J gave up 0 bases; unmatched junction bases: 4. This CDR3 has 15 residues. Germline V gene data show CDR1 as SGDLS and CDR2 as YYNGEE. The CDR3 loop reads CASSAGTGISYEQYF. The CDR3 DNA follows: TGTGCCAGCAGCGCCGGGACAGGGATCTCCTACGAGCAGTACTTC.

Only a few counts were recorded for this clonotype. V gene TRBV7-2 combines with J gene TRBJ1-2, with a tentative D call TRBD1 (5 bases). Deletions cut 5 bases from V and 5 bases from J, with 21 bases between. Looked up from germline, CDR1 is SGHTA and CDR2 is FQGNSA. This CDR3 spans 16 amino acids. The CDR3 here is CASSPGRRGGMYGYTF. CDR3 nucleotides: TGTGCCAGCAGCCCAGGCCGGCGGGGGGGAATGTATGGCTACACCTTC.

This clonotype is a singleton in its sample. A much larger clone lies one base from this, so it may be a read error. The rearrangement links TRBV12-3 or TRBV12-4 to TRBJ2-2, with D possibly being TRBD2 (5 bases). This CDR3 is 14 amino acids long. This CDR3 is CASSVVLNTGELSF. As DNA, the CDR3 is TGTGCCAGCAGTGTGGTTTTGAACACCGGGGAGCTGTCTTTT.

The chain joins TRBV6-1 to TRBJ2-7; 9 nucleotides agree with TRBD1. There are 14 residues in the CDR3. The ends lost 6 bases at V and 7 bases at J; junction bases unmatched: 10. CDR1 is MNHNS and CDR2 is SASEGT in the germline V gene. The CDR3 DNA reads TGTGCCAGCAGGAACAAGGACAGGGGATGGGAGCAGTACTTC. It yields the protein CASRNKDRGWEQYF.

The chain joins TRBV20-1 to TRBJ2-1, with TRBD2 matching 7 bases. CDR1 is DFQATT, CDR2 SNEGSKA, per germline (reference sequence). The CDR3 length is 16 residues. V gave up 0 bases and J gave up 0 bases; unmatched junction bases: 5. CDR3 residues: CSARDPSGNSYNEQFF. The CDR3 DNA follows: TGCAGTGCTAGAGATCCTAGCGGAAACTCCTACAATGAGCAGTTCTTC.

This clonotype was observed at least ten times. The rearrangement uses TRBV20-1 and TRBJ2-1; D not resolved. Germline V CDR1 and CDR2: DFQATT, SNEGSKA (reference sequence). This CDR3 region has 14 residues. Trimming took 3 bases from V and 9 from J, leaving 18 bases between them. As DNA, the CDR3 is TGCAGTGCTAGGGCCCTGCGAGGAGTGCCTGAGCAGTTCTTC. Protein: CSARALRGVPEQFF.

V and J are TRBV30 and TRBJ1-3; D remains unclear. V lost 4 bases and J lost 1, with 5 bases in between. Germline lookup yields CDR1 GTSNPN and CDR2 SVGIG (reference sequence). The CDR3 covers 12 residues. Written as DNA, the CDR3 is TGTGCCTGGATGTCTTCTGGAAACACCATATATTTT. It translates to CAWMSSGNTIYF.

This chain joins TRBV7-2 and TRBJ2-7, with unresolved D. This CDR3 contains 11 residues. Looked up from germline, CDR1 is SGHTA and CDR2 is FQGNSA. With 7 bases removed from V and 5 bases from J, the gap between germline ends came to 9 bases. CDR3 protein: CASNIDDEQYF. The DNA for the CDR3 is TGTGCCAGCAATATTGACGACGAGCAGTACTTC.

J is TRBJ2-3 and V is TRBV4-2; 10 positions agree with TRBD2. The germline gives CDR1 LGHNA, CDR2 YNFKEQ. The CDR3 sequence is 16 residues long. V trimming: 3 bases; J trimming: 0 bases; junction bases outside the gene matches: 3. The DNA of the CDR3 is TGTGCCAGCAGCCAGGAGACTAGCGGGAGCACAGATACGCAGTATTTT. Translation gives CASSQETSGSTDTQYF.

V usage is TRBV29-1 and J usage is TRBJ2-1; D not certain. The CDR3 loop spans 10 amino acids. Germline CDR1 SQVTM, CDR2 ANQGSEA. Trimming cost V 6 bases and J 10 bases, with 10 bases left between them. CDR3 nucleotides: TGCAGCGTCTTTCTTGGGGAGCAGTTCTTC. Amino acid sequence: CSVFLGEQFF.

This clonotype was found a few times. The chain uses TRBV29-1 and TRBJ2-7; possibly TRBD1 for D (5 bases). The length of the CDR3 is 13 residues. Trimming removed 4 bases at V and 3 bases at J, with 13 bases between. Germline CDR1 reads SQVTM; CDR2 reads ANQGSEA. The CDR3 sequence is CSVGTRVGYEQYF. The CDR3 coding sequence is TGCAGCGTTGGGACAAGGGTGGGCTACGAGCAGTACTTC.

This clonotype was observed a handful of times. The chain recombines TRBV5-1 with TRBJ2-7; D remains ambiguous. This CDR3 has 13 amino acids. Germline assignment: CDR1 SGHRS and CDR2 YFSETQ. Trimming took off 4 bases at V and 3 bases at J, with 11 bases between the two ends. The DNA of the CDR3 is TGCGCCAGCAGCCTAATTGAGAACTACGAGCAGTACTTC. Translating gives CASSLIENYEQYF.

This clonotype was observed at least ten times. The chain recombines TRBV20-1 with TRBJ1-1; D unclear. The CDR3 is 14 amino acids. The germline V and J ends were trimmed by 0 bases and 1 base, with 9 bases remaining between them. CDR1 DFQATT and CDR2 SNEGSKA come from the germline V gene (reference sequence). CDR3 bases: TGCAGTGCTAGAGAGGGGAGAGCGAACACTGAAGCTTTCTTT. Translated, it gives CSAREGRANTEAFF.

Regarding this clonotype: This may come from a read error, since a much larger clone is one base off. The chain recombines TRBV2 with TRBJ2-4; 9 nucleotides agree with TRBD2. The ends lost 4 bases at V and 9 bases at J; junction bases unmatched: 7. The CDR3 spans 14 residues. Germline V gives CDR1 SNHLY, CDR2 FYNNEI. This CDR3 is CASSGGRAGSIQYF. The CDR3 bases are TGTGCCAGCAGTGGCGGGAGGGCGGGAAGCATTCAGTACTTC.

To note about this clonotype: Since a much larger clone is just one base distant, this may be a read error. This sequence joins TRBV7-2 and TRBJ1-3; D is ambiguous. The germline gives CDR1 SGHTA, CDR2 FQGNSA. The V end lost 5 bases, the J end lost 4 bases, and 3 bases lay between the germline ends. The CDR3 totals 11 residues. CDR3 bases: TGTGCCAGCAGCCCAGGAAACACCATATATTTT. Its protein product is CASSPGNTIYF. Full variable domain (remainder filled in from reference TRBV7-2 and TRBJ1-3): GAGVSQSPSNKVTEKGKDVELRCDPISGHTALYWYRQSLGQGLEFLIYFQGNSAPDKSGLPSDRFSAERTGGSVSTLTIQRTQQEDSAVYLCASSPGNTIYFGEGSWLTVV.